Listed below are T cell receptor beta chains from one sample, sequenced in a study of T cells after yellow fever vaccination. Each CDR3 protein gets one entry after TCRdb re-called the 5' RACE reads with MiXCR. Of approximately 330,000 distinct CDR3 sequences in the sample, under 15% were seen once. The sample here was CD4+ T cells sorted from PBMCs, taken 15 days after the yellow fever booster vaccination. Source of these receptors: a man between 18 and 35 years old who received the YFV17D yellow fever vaccine. CDR3s include the opening cysteine and the closing phenylalanine or tryptophan. D genes are given only for firm matches. Only part of the rows carry a size: once, few, many, or a class if the clone is expanded.

TRBD1,TRBJ1-4,TRBV5-4,few,TGTGCCAGCAGCGTGGGACAGATTACTAATGAAAAACTGTTTTTT,CASSVGQITNEKLFF
-,TRBJ1-1,TRBV20-1,few,TGCAGTGCTAGAGGGGCGGCGGCCAACACTGAAGCTTTCTTT,CSARGAAANTEAFF
TRBD1,TRBJ2-1,TRBV5-1,many,TGCGCCAGCAGCTTGGGTCGGACAGGGACCAATGAGCAGTTCTTC,CASSLGRTGTNEQFF
TRBD1,TRBJ2-2,TRBV14,-,TGTGCCAGCAGCCTGAGGGGGCTCGGGGAGCTGTTTTTT,CASSLRGLGELFF
-,TRBJ2-3,TRBV18,few,TGTGCCAGCTCACCAGGCTATGTGGCAGATACGCAGTATTTT,CASSPGYVADTQYF
TRBD1,TRBJ2-3,TRBV10-3,-,TGTGCCATCAGTGGACAGGGGGACACAGATACGCAGTATTTT,CAISGQGDTDTQYF
-,TRBJ2-5,TRBV15,-,TGTGCCACCAGCCTCAGGGGTCGATTGGAGACCCAGTACTTC,CATSLRGRLETQYF
-,TRBJ1-5,TRBV6-1,-,TGTGCCAGCAGTGATCCGTCCAGGGACAATCAGCCCCAGCATTTT,CASSDPSRDNQPQHF
TRBD1,TRBJ1-1,TRBV6-5,few,TGTGCCAGCAGTTACCGACCCATGACAGGGGCTTTCTTT,CASSYRPMTGAFF
-,TRBJ2-3,TRBV5-1,few,TGCGCCAGCAGCTTGAACTGGAAGGGAGATACGCAGTATTTT,CASSLNWKGDTQYF
-,TRBJ2-7,TRBV6-1,-,TGTGCCAGCAGTGCTTTCACGAAAGCGAGCTACGAGCAGTACTTC,CASSAFTKASYEQYF
-,TRBJ1-2,TRBV3-1,few,TGTGCCAGCAGCCAAGGGTTAGGAACTAACTATGGCTACACCTTC,CASSQGLGTNYGYTF
-,TRBJ2-3,TRBV24-1,-,TGTGCCACCAGTGTGCAGGGAACAGATACGCAGTATTTT,CATSVQGTDTQYF
-,TRBJ2-2,TRBV6-5,-,TGTGCCAGCAGCGGGACGGGCCACACCGGGGAGCTGTTTTTT,CASSGTGHTGELFF
-,TRBJ2-3,TRBV10-3,-,TGTGCCATCAGTGAGTCGGGTCGGGCCGGCACAGATACGCAGTATTTT,CAISESGRAGTDTQYF
TRBD1,TRBJ2-1,TRBV24-1,-,TGTGCCACCAGTGATCCCGGGACAGGGAACATTGGTGAGCAGTTCTTC,CATSDPGTGNIGEQFF
-,TRBJ2-3,TRBV25-1,-,TGTGCCAGCAGTGAATTCGTAAGGGGATGGAGGACAGATACGCAGTATTTT,CASSEFVRGWRTDTQYF
TRBD1,TRBJ2-3,TRBV4-1,-,TGCGCCAGCAGCCAAGGTCAACCGAGACAGGGGATCACAGATACGCAGTATTTT,CASSQGQPRQGITDTQYF
TRBD1,TRBJ1-6,TRBV5-6,-,TGTGCAAGCAGCTTGGTGGGACAGGGTAATTCACCCCTCCACTTT,CASSLVGQGNSPLHF
TRBD1,TRBJ2-7,TRBV12-3/TRBV12-4,few,TGTGCCAGCAGTTCTGGACAGGGGTACGAGCAGTACTTC,CASSSGQGYEQYF
-,TRBJ2-2,TRBV10-3,-,TGTGCCATCTCGCCCGACTCGGGAGACATCAAGCTGTTTTTT,CAISPDSGDIKLFF
-,TRBJ2-3,TRBV11-2,-,TGTGCCAGCAGCTTAGGGAGGGGTGTGCGCCAAGATACGCAGTATTTT,CASSLGRGVRQDTQYF
TRBD1,TRBJ2-3,TRBV11-2,-,TGTGCCAGCAGCTTCGGGACAGGGAAAGATACGCAGTATTTT,CASSFGTGKDTQYF
-,TRBJ2-7,TRBV6-5,few,TGTGCCAGCACCCCCACTGGACGGATCTACGAGCAGTACTTC,CASTPTGRIYEQYF
TRBD1,TRBJ2-3,TRBV5-1,few,TGCGCCAGCAGCTTGGGGCAGGGGGCGTCAACAGATACGCAGTATTTT,CASSLGQGASTDTQYF
TRBD2,TRBJ2-1,TRBV15,few,TGTGCCACCAGCAGAGAAACGGGGGGTGCCTACAATGAGCAGTTCTTC,CATSRETGGAYNEQFF
TRBD1,TRBJ1-3,TRBV7-9,few,TGTGCCAGCAGCTTACGCGGGGGACAGGACACCATATATTTT,CASSLRGGQDTIYF